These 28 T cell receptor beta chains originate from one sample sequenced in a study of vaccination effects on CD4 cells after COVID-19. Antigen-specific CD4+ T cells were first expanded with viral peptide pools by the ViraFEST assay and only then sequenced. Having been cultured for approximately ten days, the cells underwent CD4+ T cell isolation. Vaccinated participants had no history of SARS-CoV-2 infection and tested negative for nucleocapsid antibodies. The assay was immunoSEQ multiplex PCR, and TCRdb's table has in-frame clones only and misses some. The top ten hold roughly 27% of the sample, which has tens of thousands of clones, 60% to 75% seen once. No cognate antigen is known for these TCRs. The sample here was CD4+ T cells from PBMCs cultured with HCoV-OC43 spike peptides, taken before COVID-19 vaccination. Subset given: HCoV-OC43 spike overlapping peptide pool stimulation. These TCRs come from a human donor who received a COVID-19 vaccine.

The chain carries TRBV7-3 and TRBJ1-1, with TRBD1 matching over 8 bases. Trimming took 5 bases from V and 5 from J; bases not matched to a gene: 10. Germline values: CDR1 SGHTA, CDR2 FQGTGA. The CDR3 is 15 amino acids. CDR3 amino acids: CASSPLQGVGTEAFF. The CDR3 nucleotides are TGTGCCAGCAGCCCCTTACAGGGGGTAGGAACTGAAGCTTTCTTT.

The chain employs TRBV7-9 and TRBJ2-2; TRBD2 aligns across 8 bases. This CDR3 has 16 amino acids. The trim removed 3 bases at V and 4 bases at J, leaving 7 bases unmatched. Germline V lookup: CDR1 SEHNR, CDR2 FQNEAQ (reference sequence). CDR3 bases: TGTGCCAGCAGCTTTCTCCGGGGGGGTCTCACCGGGGAGCTGTTTTTT. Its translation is CASSFLRGGLTGELFF.

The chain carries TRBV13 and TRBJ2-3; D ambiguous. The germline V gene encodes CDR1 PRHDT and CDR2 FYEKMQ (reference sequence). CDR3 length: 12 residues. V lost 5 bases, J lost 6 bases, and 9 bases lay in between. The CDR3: CASSLLMDTQYF. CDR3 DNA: TGTGCCAGCAGCCTCCTGATGGATACGCAGTATTTT.

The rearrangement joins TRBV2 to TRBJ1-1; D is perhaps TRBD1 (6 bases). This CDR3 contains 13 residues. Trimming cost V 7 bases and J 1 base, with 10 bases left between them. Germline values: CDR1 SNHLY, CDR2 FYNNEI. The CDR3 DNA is TGTGCCAGCAATAGGGACAAGAACACTGAAGCTTTCTTT. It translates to CASNRDKNTEAFF. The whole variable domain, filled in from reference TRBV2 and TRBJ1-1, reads EPEVTQTPSHQVTQMGQEVILRCVPISNHLYFYWYRQILGQKVEFLVSFYNNEISEKSEIFDDQFSVERPDGSNFTLKIRSTKLEDSAMYFCASNRDKNTEAFFGQGTRLTVV.

The CDR3 region has the DNA TGCGCCAGCAAGGCCGGGGATCCCTCTGGGGCCAACGTCCTGACTTTC. Encoded protein: CASKAGDPSGANVLTF. The gene calls are TRBV10-2 and TRBJ2-6, with D possibly being TRBD2 (5 bases). This CDR3 contains 16 residues. V was pared by 7 bases and J by 0 bases, with 13 bases between. CDR1 and CDR2 (germline): WSHSY, SAAADI.

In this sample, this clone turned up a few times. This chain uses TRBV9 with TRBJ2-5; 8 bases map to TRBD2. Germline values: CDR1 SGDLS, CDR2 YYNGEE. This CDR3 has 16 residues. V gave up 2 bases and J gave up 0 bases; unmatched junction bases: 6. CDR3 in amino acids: CASSVGLAGNQETQYF. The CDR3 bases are TGTGCCAGCAGCGTTGGCCTAGCGGGCAACCAAGAGACCCAGTACTTC.

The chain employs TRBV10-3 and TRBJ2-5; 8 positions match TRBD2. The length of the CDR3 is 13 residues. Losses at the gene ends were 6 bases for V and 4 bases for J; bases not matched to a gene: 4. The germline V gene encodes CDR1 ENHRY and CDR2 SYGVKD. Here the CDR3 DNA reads TGTGCCATCAGGTTCGCGGGAGGAGAGACCCAGTACTTC. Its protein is CAIRFAGGETQYF.

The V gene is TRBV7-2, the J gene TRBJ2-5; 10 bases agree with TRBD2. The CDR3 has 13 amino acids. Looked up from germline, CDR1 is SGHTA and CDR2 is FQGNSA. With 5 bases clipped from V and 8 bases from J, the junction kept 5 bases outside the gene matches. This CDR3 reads CASSPVAGGTQYF. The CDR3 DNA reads TGTGCCAGCAGCCCTGTAGCGGGGGGCACCCAGTACTTC.

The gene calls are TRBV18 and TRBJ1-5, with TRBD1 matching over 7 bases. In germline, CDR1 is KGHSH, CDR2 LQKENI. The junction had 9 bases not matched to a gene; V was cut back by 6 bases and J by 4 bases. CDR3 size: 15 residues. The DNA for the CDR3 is TGTGCCAGCTCCCCCTCGGGACAGCTGAATCAGCCCCAGCATTTT. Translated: CASSPSGQLNQPQHF.

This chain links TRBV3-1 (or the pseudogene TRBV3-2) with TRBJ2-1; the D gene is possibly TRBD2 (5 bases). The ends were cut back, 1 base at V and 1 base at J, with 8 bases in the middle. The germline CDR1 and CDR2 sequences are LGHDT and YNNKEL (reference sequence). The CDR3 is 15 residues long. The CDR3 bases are TGTGCCAGCAGCCAAGGCCCGGGGTCCTACAATGAGCAGTTCTTC. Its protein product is CASSQGPGSYNEQFF.

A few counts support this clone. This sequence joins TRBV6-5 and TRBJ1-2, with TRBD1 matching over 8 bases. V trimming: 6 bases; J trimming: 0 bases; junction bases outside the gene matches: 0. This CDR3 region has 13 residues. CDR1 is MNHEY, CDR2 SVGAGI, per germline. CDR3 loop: CASRTGANYGYTF. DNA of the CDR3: TGTGCCAGCAGGACAGGGGCTAACTATGGCTACACCTTC.

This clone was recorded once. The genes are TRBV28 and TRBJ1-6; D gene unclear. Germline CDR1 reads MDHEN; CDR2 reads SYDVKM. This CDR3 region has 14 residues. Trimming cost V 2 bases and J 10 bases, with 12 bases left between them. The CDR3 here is CASSLNTDSSPLHF. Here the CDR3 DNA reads TGTGCCAGCAGTTTAAATACGGATAGCTCACCCCTCCACTTT.

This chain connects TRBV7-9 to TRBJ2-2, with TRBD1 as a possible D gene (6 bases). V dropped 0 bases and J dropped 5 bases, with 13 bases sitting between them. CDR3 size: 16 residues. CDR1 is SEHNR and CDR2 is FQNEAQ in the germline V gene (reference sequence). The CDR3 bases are TGTGCCAGCAGCTTAGCGGCCGACAGGCGGACCGGGGAGCTGTTTTTT. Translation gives CASSLAADRRTGELFF.

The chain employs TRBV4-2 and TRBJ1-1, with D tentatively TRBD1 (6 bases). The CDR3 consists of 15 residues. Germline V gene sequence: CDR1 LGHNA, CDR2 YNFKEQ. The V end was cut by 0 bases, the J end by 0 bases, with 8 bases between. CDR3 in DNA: TGTGCCAGCAGCCAAGAGGGGGCTCTGAACACTGAAGCTTTCTTT. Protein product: CASSQEGALNTEAFF.

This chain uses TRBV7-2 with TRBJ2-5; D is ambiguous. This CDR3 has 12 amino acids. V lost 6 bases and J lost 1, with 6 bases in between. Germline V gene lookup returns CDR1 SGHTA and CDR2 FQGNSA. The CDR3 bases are TGTGCCAGCAGTTGGGGCCAAGAGACCCAGTACTTC. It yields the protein CASSWGQETQYF.

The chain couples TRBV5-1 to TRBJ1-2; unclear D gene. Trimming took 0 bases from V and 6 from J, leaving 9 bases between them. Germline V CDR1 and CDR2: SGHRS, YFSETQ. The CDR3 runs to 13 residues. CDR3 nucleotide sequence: TGCGCCAGCAGCTTGGGGACTTTGGATGGCTACACCTTC. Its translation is CASSLGTLDGYTF.

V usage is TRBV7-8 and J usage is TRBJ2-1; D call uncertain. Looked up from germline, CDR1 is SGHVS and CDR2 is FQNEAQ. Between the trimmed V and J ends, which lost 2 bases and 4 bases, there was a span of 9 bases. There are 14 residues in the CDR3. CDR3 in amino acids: CASSLQPAYNEQFF. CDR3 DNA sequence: TGTGCCAGCAGCTTACAACCGGCATACAATGAGCAGTTCTTC.

Written as DNA, the CDR3 is TGTGCCAGCAGTCGGGACCTTCGGGGGCAGTACTTC. It specifies CASSRDLRGQYF. J is TRBJ2-7 and V is TRBV6-2 or TRBV6-3; the D call may be TRBD1 or TRBD2 (5 bases each). Deletions cut 5 bases from V and 9 bases from J, with 14 bases between. This CDR3 spans 12 amino acids. Germline CDR1 MNHEY, CDR2 SVGEGT.

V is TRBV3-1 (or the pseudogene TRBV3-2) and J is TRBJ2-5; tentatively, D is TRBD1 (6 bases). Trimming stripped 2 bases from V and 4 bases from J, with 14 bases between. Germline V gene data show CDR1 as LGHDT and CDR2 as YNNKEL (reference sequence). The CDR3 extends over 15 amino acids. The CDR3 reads CASSQTGLYGETQYF. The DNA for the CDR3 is TGTGCCAGCAGCCAAACAGGGCTATACGGAGAGACCCAGTACTTC.

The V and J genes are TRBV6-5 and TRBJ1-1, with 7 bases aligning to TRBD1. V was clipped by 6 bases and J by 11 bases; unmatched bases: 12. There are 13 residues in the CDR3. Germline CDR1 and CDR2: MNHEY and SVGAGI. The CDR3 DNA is TGTGCCAGCAGCCCGGTCCACCGGGACAGCGCTTTCTTT. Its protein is CASSPVHRDSAFF.

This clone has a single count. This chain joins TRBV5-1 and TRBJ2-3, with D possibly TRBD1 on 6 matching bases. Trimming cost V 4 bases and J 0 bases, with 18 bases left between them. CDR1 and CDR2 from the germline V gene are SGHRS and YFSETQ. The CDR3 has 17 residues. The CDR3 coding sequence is TGCGCCAGCAGCCGGACAGTCGACCTAGCTAGCACAGATACGCAGTATTTT. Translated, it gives CASSRTVDLASTDTQYF.

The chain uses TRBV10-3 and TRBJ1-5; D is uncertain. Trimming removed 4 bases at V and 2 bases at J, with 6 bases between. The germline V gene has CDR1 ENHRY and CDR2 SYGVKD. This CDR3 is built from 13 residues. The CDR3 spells CAISVTGNQPQHF. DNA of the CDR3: TGTGCCATCAGTGTTACAGGCAATCAGCCCCAGCATTTT.

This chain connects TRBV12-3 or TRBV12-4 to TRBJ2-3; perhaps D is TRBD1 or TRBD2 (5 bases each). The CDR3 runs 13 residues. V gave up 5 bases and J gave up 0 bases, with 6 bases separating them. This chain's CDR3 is CASSGDSTDTQYF. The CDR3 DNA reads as TGTGCCAGCAGTGGGGACAGCACAGATACGCAGTATTTT.

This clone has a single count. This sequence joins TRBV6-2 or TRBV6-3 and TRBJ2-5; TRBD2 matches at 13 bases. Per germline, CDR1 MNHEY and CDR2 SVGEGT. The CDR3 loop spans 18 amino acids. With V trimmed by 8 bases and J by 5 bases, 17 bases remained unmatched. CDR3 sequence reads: CASGHNPGTSGVGETQYF. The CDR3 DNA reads TGTGCCAGCGGCCACAACCCCGGGACTAGCGGGGTTGGGGAGACCCAGTACTTC.

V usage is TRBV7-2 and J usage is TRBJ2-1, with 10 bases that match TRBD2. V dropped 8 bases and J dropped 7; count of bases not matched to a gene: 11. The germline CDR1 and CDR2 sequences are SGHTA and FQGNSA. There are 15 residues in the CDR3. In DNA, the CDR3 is TGTGCCAGCTTCCGCGGACTAGCGGAGGGGAATGAGCAGTTCTTC. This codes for CASFRGLAEGNEQFF.

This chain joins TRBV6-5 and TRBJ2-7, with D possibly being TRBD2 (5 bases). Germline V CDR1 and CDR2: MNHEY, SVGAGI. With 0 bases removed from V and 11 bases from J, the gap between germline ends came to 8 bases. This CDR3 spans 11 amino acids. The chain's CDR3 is CASSYSRREYF. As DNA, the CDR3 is TGTGCCAGCAGTTACTCGAGGCGGGAGTACTTC.

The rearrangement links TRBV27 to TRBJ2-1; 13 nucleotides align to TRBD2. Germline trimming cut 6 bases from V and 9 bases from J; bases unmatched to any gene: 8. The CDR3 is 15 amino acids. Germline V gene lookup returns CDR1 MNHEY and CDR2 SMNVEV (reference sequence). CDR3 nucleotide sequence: TGTGCCAGCAGGCGGACTAGCGGGAGTCCCGGTGAGCAGTTCTTC. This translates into CASRRTSGSPGEQFF.

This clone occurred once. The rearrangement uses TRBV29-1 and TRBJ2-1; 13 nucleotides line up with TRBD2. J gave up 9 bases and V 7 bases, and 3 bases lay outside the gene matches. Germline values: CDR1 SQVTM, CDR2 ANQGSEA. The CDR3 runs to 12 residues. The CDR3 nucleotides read TGCAGCGCACTAGCGGGGGGGAGTGAGCAGTTCTTC. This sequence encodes CSALAGGSEQFF.